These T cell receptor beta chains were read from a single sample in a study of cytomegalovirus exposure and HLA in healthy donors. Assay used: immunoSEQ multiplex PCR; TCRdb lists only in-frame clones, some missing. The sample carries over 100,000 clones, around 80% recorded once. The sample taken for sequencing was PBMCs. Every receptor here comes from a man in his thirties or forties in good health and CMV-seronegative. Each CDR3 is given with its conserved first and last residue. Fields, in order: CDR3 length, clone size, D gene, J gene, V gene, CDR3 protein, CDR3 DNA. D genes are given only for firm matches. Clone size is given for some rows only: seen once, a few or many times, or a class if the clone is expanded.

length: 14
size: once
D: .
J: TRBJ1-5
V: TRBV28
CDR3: CASSPLEGWGPQHF
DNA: TGTGCCAGCAGTCCCCTTGAGGGCTGGGGGCCCCAGCATTTT

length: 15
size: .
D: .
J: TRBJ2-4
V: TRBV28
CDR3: CASSIRFGIADIQYF
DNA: TGTGCCAGCAGTATAAGGTTTGGTATCGCGGACATTCAGTACTTC

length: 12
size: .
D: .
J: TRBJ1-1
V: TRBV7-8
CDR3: CASSLGRGEAFF
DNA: TGTGCCAGCAGCTTAGGGAGGGGAGAAGCTTTCTTT

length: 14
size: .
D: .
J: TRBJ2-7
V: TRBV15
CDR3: CATSRDRQGYEQYF
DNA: TGTGCCACCAGCAGAGATCGGCAGGGCTACGAGCAGTACTTC

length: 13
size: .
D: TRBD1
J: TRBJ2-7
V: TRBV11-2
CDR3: CATGQAGAYEQYF
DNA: TGTGCCACAGGACAGGCTGGGGCCTACGAGCAGTACTTC

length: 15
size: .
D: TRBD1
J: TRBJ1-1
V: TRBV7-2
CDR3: CASSTNRGQSTEAFF
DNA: TGTGCCAGCAGCACAAACAGGGGGCAGAGCACTGAAGCTTTCTTT

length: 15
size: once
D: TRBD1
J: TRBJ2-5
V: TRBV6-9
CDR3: CASINRGTDKETQYF
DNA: TGTGCCAGCATTAATAGAGGGACAGACAAAGAGACCCAGTACTTC

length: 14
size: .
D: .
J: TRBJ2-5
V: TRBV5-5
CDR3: CASSLYPVQETQYF
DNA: TGTGCCAGCAGCTTGTATCCAGTACAAGAGACCCAGTACTTC

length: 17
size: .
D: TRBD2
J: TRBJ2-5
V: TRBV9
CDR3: CASSVGSSGGIQETQYF
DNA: TGTGCCAGCAGCGTAGGATCGAGCGGGGGGATACAAGAGACCCAGTACTTC

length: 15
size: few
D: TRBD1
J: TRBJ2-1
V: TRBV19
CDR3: CASSIPGQGATEQFF
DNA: TGTGCCAGTAGTATACCGGGACAGGGGGCAACTGAGCAGTTCTTC

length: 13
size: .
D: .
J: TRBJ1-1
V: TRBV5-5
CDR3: CASSLGWGPEAFF
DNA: TGTGCCAGCAGCTTGGGCTGGGGGCCTGAAGCTTTCTTT

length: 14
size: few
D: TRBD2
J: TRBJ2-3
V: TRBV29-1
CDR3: CSGGLALRTDTQYF
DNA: TGCAGCGGAGGACTAGCGTTGAGAACAGATACGCAGTATTTT

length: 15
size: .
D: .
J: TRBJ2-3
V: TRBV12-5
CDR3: CASGLVEGVTDTQYF
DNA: TGTGCTAGTGGTTTGGTAGAGGGAGTCACAGATACGCAGTATTTT

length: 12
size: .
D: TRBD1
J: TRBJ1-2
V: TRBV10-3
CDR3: CAIGTANYGYTF
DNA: TGTGCCATAGGGACAGCTAACTATGGCTACACCTTC

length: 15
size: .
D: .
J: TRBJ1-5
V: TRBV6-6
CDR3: CASRSTGGNNQPQHF
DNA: TGTGCCAGTAGAAGTACCGGAGGGAACAATCAGCCCCAGCATTTT

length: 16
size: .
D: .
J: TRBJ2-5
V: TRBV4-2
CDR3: CASSQTAGGGVETQYF
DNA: TGTGCCAGCAGCCAAACCGCCGGTGGAGGGGTGGAGACCCAGTACTTC

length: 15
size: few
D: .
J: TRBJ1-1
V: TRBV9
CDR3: CASSVPGGGGAEAFF
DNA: TGTGCCAGCAGCGTCCCCGGGGGGGGAGGAGCTGAAGCTTTCTTT

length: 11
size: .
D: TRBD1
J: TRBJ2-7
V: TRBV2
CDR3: CASDRDGEQYF
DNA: TGTGCCAGCGACAGGGACGGGGAGCAGTACTTC

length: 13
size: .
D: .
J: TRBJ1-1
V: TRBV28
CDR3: CASSLPQEDGAFF
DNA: TGTGCCAGCAGTTTACCCCAGGAGGATGGAGCTTTCTTT

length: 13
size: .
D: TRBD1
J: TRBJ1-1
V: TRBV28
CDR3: CASSIGTGVEAFF
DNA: TGTGCCAGCAGTATCGGGACAGGAGTTGAAGCTTTCTTT

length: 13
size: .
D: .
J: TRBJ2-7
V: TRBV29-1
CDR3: CSVSPGSSYEQYF
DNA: TGCAGCGTTTCACCCGGGAGCTCCTACGAGCAGTACTTC

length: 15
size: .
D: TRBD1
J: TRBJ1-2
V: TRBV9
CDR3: CASSVEGTGGYGYTF
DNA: TGTGCCAGCAGCGTAGAGGGGACAGGGGGGTATGGCTACACCTTC

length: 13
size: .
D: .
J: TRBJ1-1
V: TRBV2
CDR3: CASRFRETTEAFF
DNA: TGTGCCAGCAGGTTCAGGGAAACCACTGAAGCTTTCTTT

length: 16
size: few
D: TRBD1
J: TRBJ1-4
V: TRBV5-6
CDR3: CASSFWDRGRDEKLFF
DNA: TGTGCCAGCAGCTTCTGGGACAGGGGTCGCGATGAAAAACTGTTTTTT

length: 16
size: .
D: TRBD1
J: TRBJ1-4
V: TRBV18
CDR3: CASSPNPQGTDEKLFF
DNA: TGTGCCAGCTCACCAAACCCACAGGGGACGGATGAAAAACTGTTTTTT

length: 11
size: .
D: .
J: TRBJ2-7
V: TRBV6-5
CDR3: CASRRDREQYF
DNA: TGTGCCAGCAGGCGGGACCGCGAGCAGTACTTC

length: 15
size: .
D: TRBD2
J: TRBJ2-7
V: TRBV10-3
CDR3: CAIRETSGGNLEQYF
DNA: TGTGCCATCAGGGAGACTAGCGGGGGGAACCTCGAGCAGTACTTC

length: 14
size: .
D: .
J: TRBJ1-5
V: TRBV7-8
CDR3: CASSSDRHDQPQHF
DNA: TGTGCCAGCAGCTCCGACAGGCACGATCAGCCCCAGCATTTT

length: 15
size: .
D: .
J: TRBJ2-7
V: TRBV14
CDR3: CASSPRGRGAYEQYF
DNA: TGTGCCAGCAGCCCCCGAGGCAGGGGTGCCTACGAGCAGTACTTC

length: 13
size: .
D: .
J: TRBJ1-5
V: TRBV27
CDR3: CASSVASYQPQHF
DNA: TGTGCCAGCAGCGTAGCGTCATATCAGCCCCAGCATTTT

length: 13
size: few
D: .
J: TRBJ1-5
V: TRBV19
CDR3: CASSRTTEQPQHF
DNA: TGTGCCAGTAGTAGGACAACAGAGCAGCCCCAGCATTTT